The sequence of this TCR beta chain was determined in a study of blood T cells in healthy people across ages. This CDR3 has 15 amino acids. Germline CDR1 and CDR2: DFQATT and SNEGSKA (reference sequence). Trimming cost V 3 bases and J 1 base, with 15 bases left between them. A second PCR, run for about 6 to 11 cycles, used a sample-barcoded 5' primer plus a J-beta primer mix. Each CDR3 protein is one row after TCRdb ran MiXCR on the 5' RACE reads. The table records 910,000 or so distinct CDR3 sequences, roughly 50% of them present only once. Comments on this clonotype: Its specificity is not known.

General study results and limits: Because sorting was not performed, PBMCs prevented conclusive naive versus antigen-experienced comparison. Both higher diversity and more naive CD4+ cells marked long-lived donors when set against aged donors.

Material: blood. The chain carries TRBV20-1 and TRBJ1-1, with no clear D. The sequence came from a woman aged 55-69 years in good health. For the CDR3, the DNA is TGCAGTGCTAGGCCCCGCGAGGCCAGGAACACTGAAGCTTTCTTT. Translation gives CSARPREARNTEAFF.